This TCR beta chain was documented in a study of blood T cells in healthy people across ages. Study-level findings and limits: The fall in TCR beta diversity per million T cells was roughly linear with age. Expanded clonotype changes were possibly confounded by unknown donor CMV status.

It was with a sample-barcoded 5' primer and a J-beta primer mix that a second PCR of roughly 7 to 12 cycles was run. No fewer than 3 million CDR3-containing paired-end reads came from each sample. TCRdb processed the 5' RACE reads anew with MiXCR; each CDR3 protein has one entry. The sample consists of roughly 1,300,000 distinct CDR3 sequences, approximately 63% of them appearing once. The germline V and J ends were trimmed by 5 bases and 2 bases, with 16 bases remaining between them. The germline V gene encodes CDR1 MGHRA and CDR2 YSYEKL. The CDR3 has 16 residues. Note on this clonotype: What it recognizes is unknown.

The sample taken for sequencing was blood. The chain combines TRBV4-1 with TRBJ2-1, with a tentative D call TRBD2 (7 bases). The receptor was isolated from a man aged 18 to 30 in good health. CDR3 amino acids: CASSSGPGGTYNEQFF. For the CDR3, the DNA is TGCGCCAGCAGCTCAGGGCCGGGGGGCACCTACAATGAGCAGTTCTTC.